This passage covers 26 T cell receptor beta chains from one sample sequenced in a study of cytomegalovirus exposure and HLA in healthy donors. Primers for the PCR totalled 60 Vbeta and 13 Jbeta. Measured with immunoSEQ multiplex PCR; TCRdb has only the in-frame clones, and not every one. The table includes hundreds of thousands of clones, around nine tenths detected once. Sequences were obtained from PBMCs. These receptors came from a woman younger than 35 in good health and CMV-seronegative.

This clone was seen a single time. The V call is TRBV30, the J call TRBJ2-5; 10 bases agree with TRBD2. V trimming: 6 bases; J trimming: 5 bases; junction bases outside the gene matches: 6. CDR1 and CDR2 from the germline V gene are GTSNPN and SVGIG (reference sequence). CDR3 length: 13 amino acids. For the CDR3, the DNA is TGTGCCTGCACCGGGACTAGCGCGGAGACCCAGTACTTC. It codes for CACTGTSAETQYF.

The chain has TRBV18 and TRBJ1-1, with TRBD1 matching over 9 bases. Germline-derived CDR1 and CDR2 are KGHSH and LQKENI. V trimming: 4 bases; J trimming: 6 bases; junction bases outside the gene matches: 6. The CDR3 consists of 14 residues. CDR3 nucleotides: TGTGCCAGCTCACTTGGGACAGGGAGACCTGAAGCTTTCTTT. It specifies CASSLGTGRPEAFF. Combining the CDR3 with reference TRBV18 and TRBJ1-1 gives the whole variable domain NAGVMQNPRHLVRRRGQEARLRCSPMKGHSHVYWYRQLPEEGLKFMVYLQKENIIDESGMPKERFSAEFPKEGPSILRIQQVVRGDSAAYFCASSLGTGRPEAFFGQGTRLTVV.

The chain has TRBV9 and TRBJ2-1; TRBD2 aligns across 15 bases. Germline V gives CDR1 SGDLS, CDR2 YYNGEE. The CDR3 sequence is 15 residues long. V lost 4 bases to trimming and J lost 8 bases; unmatched junction nucleotides: 4. CDR3 in DNA: TGTGCCAGCAGCACGGGACTAGCGGGGGGCCATGAGCAGTTCTTC. This encodes CASSTGLAGGHEQFF.

V usage is TRBV7-2 and J usage is TRBJ2-7, with TRBD2 matching over 9 bases. The V gene end was trimmed by 5 bases and the J gene end by 5 bases; junction bases not matched to a gene: 16. In germline, CDR1 is SGHTA, CDR2 FQGNSA. This CDR3 has 17 amino acids. The CDR3 coding sequence is TGTGCCAGCAGCGGACCGAGGGCGGGGGGGCTTATGGACGAGCAGTACTTC. Its translation: CASSGPRAGGLMDEQYF. The full variable domain, completed using reference TRBV7-2 and TRBJ2-7, is GAGVSQSPSNKVTEKGKDVELRCDPISGHTALYWYRQSLGQGLEFLIYFQGNSAPDKSGLPSDRFSAERTGGSVSTLTIQRTQQEDSAVYLCASSGPRAGGLMDEQYFGPGTRLTVT.

The chain is built from TRBV11-1 and TRBJ2-1, with TRBD2 matching over 11 bases. CDR1 and CDR2 (germline): SGHAT, FQDESV (reference sequence). The V and J ends lost 0 bases and 5 bases, in that order; junction bases with no gene match: 0. This CDR3 has 15 amino acids. The CDR3 DNA reads TGTGCCAGCAGCTTAGCGGGACTAGCGGACAATGAGCAGTTCTTC. Amino acid sequence: CASSLAGLADNEQFF.

This sequence joins TRBV11-2 and TRBJ2-7; TRBD2 matches at 7 bases. With V trimmed by 1 base and J by 4 bases, 4 bases remained unmatched. Germline CDR1 is SGHAT and CDR2 is FQNNGV. The CDR3 loop spans 14 amino acids. The CDR3 DNA is TGTGCCAGCAGCTTAGTAAGGGGAGGGTACGAGCAGTACTTC. It translates to CASSLVRGGYEQYF.

Details on this clone: The sample carries other DNA sequences with the same CDR3. CDR3 in DNA: TGTGCTAGTGGCCTCGACAGGGACGCCTCCTATAATTCACCCCTCCACTTT. Protein: CASGLDRDASYNSPLHF. The chain links TRBV12-5 to TRBJ1-6, with 7 positions matching TRBD1. CDR1 and CDR2 from the germline V gene are LGHNT and FRNRAP. The V and J ends lost 6 bases and 0 bases, in that order; junction bases with no gene match: 8. The CDR3 has 17 residues.

V usage is TRBV9 and J usage is TRBJ2-7; D uncertain. The germline V and J ends were trimmed by 3 bases and 2 bases, with 6 bases remaining between them. Germline V lookup: CDR1 SGDLS, CDR2 YYNGEE. This CDR3 comprises 12 residues. The CDR3 is CASSGATYEQYF. DNA of the CDR3: TGTGCCAGCAGCGGGGCCACCTACGAGCAGTACTTC.

The chain is built from TRBV7-9 and TRBJ2-7; 10 positions match TRBD1. The CDR3 contains 15 residues. Losses at the gene ends were 5 bases for V and 3 bases for J; bases not matched to a gene: 7. Germline V CDR1 and CDR2: SEHNR, FQNEAQ (reference sequence). The CDR3 protein is CASSDGTGVIYEQYF. The CDR3 DNA reads as TGTGCCAGCAGCGACGGGACAGGGGTTATCTACGAGCAGTACTTC.

This chain links TRBV19 with TRBJ2-3; D is uncertain. CDR3 length: 14 amino acids. Germline CDR1 reads LNHDA; CDR2 reads SQIVND (reference sequence). The V and J ends lost 4 bases and 2 bases respectively, with 10 bases between them. As DNA, the CDR3 is TGTGCCAGTAGTACTGGCGGCAACACAGATACGCAGTATTTT. This codes for CASSTGGNTDTQYF.

The rearrangement uses TRBV9 and TRBJ2-7, with TRBD2 matching over 9 bases. Germline-derived CDR1 and CDR2 are SGDLS and YYNGEE. The CDR3 is made up of 14 amino acids. J lost 6 bases, V lost 10 bases, and 14 bases had no gene match. The chain's CDR3 is CARRGGASLPEQYF. CDR3 DNA: TGTGCCCGGCGGGGGGGCGCCTCCCTCCCCGAGCAGTACTTC.

J is TRBJ1-4 and V is TRBV19; D is undetermined. V lost 6 bases, J lost 5 bases, and 16 bases lay in between. This CDR3 spans 15 amino acids. The germline CDR1 and CDR2 sequences are LNHDA and SQIVND (reference sequence). This chain's CDR3 is CASSPRRAANEKLFF. CDR3 DNA sequence: TGTGCCAGTAGCCCACGGCGGGCGGCGAATGAAAAACTGTTTTTT.

V gene TRBV15 combines with J gene TRBJ1-2, with 8 bases identical to TRBD1. The CDR3 has 17 amino acids. V dropped 3 bases and J dropped 6; count of bases not matched to a gene: 15. CDR1 is LNHNV, CDR2 YYDKDF, per germline (reference sequence). The CDR3 is CATSRPSGQGGQHGYTF. The CDR3 coding sequence is TGTGCCACCAGCAGGCCTTCCGGACAGGGTGGTCAACATGGCTACACCTTC.

This chain joins TRBV10-2 and TRBJ2-5; 11 bases line up with TRBD2. Losses at the gene ends were 7 bases for V and 2 bases for J; bases not matched to a gene: 3. This CDR3 contains 14 residues. CDR1 and CDR2 from the germline V gene are WSHSY and SAAADI. The chain's CDR3 is CASTASGGQETQYF. The CDR3 DNA reads as TGCGCCAGCACGGCTAGCGGGGGGCAAGAGACCCAGTACTTC.

The chain employs TRBV6-5 and TRBJ2-7, with 11 bases aligning to TRBD2. The trim removed 8 bases at V and 2 bases at J, leaving 8 bases unmatched. The CDR3 spans 15 residues. Germline values: CDR1 MNHEY, CDR2 SVGAGI. CDR3 sequence (DNA): TGTGCCAGCTCGCCGACTAGCGGGGTAACCTACGAGCAGTACTTC. It specifies CASSPTSGVTYEQYF.

This clone occurred once. V gene TRBV9 combines with J gene TRBJ2-2; D not resolved. The CDR3 loop spans 15 amino acids. V lost 0 bases to trimming and J lost 6 bases, with 12 bases between them. Germline V gives CDR1 SGDLS, CDR2 YYNGEE. CDR3 sequence reads: CASSVASRSSGELFF. CDR3 nucleotides: TGTGCCAGCAGCGTAGCCTCCAGGTCTTCCGGGGAGCTGTTTTTT.

The V call is TRBV9, the J call TRBJ2-1, with D maybe TRBD2 (6 bases). Germline CDR1 is SGDLS and CDR2 is YYNGEE. V shed 3 bases and J shed 1 base, with 8 bases lying between them. The CDR3 is 14 residues long. The DNA of the CDR3 is TGTGCCAGCAGCGCGGGACTTTCCTACAATGAGCAGTTCTTC. Translated, it gives CASSAGLSYNEQFF. Full variable domain (remainder filled in from reference TRBV9 and TRBJ2-1): DSGVTQTPKHLITATGQRVTLRCSPRSGDLSVYWYQQSLDQGLQFLIQYYNGEERAKGNILERFSAQQFPDLHSELNLSSLELGDSALYFCASSAGLSYNEQFFGPGTRLTVL.

V gene TRBV4-1 combines with J gene TRBJ1-2; no firm D call. The germline V gene has CDR1 MGHRA and CDR2 YSYEKL. The V end lost 1 base, the J end lost 7 bases, and 10 bases lay between the germline ends. This CDR3 contains 13 residues. CDR3: CASSQVLVSGYTF. The CDR3, as DNA: TGCGCCAGCAGCCAAGTCCTCGTGAGTGGCTACACCTTC.

The chain recombines TRBV6-5 with TRBJ1-1; 7 nucleotides match TRBD1. The J segment lost 6 bases and the V segment lost 2 bases, leaving 3 bases of the junction unmatched. This CDR3 has 13 amino acids. CDR1 is MNHEY, CDR2 SVGAGI, per germline. The CDR3: CASSYIGTAEAFF. The CDR3 DNA sequence: TGTGCCAGCAGTTACATCGGGACAGCTGAAGCTTTCTTT.

This chain links TRBV5-6 with TRBJ1-2, with TRBD1 matching over 9 bases. The J segment lost 1 base and the V segment lost 4 bases, leaving 2 bases of the junction unmatched. The CDR3 spans 14 residues. Germline loops: CDR1 SGHDT, CDR2 YYEEEE. CDR3 bases: TGTGCCAGCAGCCGACAGGGGGTTAACTATGGCTACACCTTC. Its translation is CASSRQGVNYGYTF.

The rearrangement joins TRBV30 to TRBJ1-1; D unresolved. The CDR3 spans 13 residues. The V gene lost 0 bases and the J gene lost 1 base, with 6 bases spanning the gap. Germline V gene sequence: CDR1 GTSNPN, CDR2 SVGIG (reference sequence). CDR3 amino acids: CAWSVLANTEAFF. In DNA form, the CDR3 reads TGTGCCTGGAGTGTCTTGGCGAACACTGAAGCTTTCTTT.

The chain employs TRBV29-1 and TRBJ2-1; weak D call: TRBD1 (5 bases). V shed 0 bases and J shed 4 bases, with 10 bases lying between them. Germline V gene sequence: CDR1 SQVTM, CDR2 ANQGSEA. CDR3 size: 14 residues. CDR3 in amino acids: CSVEETEPYNEQFF. The CDR3 DNA sequence: TGCAGCGTTGAAGAGACAGAACCATACAATGAGCAGTTCTTC.

The chain uses TRBV13 and TRBJ2-2; D might be TRBD2 (6 bases). Looked up from germline, CDR1 is PRHDT and CDR2 is FYEKMQ (reference sequence). Deletions cut 2 bases from V and 5 bases from J, with 12 bases between. The CDR3 spans 15 residues. The chain's CDR3 is CASSLMAGRTGELFF. CDR3 in DNA: TGTGCCAGCAGCTTAATGGCAGGGAGGACCGGGGAGCTGTTTTTT. Filled out from reference TRBV13 and TRBJ2-2, the complete variable domain reads AAGVIQSPRHLIKEKRETATLKCYPIPRHDTVYWYQQGPGQDPQFLISFYEKMQSDKGSIPDRFSAQQFSDYHSELNMSSLELGDSALYFCASSLMAGRTGELFFGEGSRLTVL.

The J gene is TRBJ2-3, the V gene TRBV13, with 8 bases identical to TRBD1. The germline V gene has CDR1 PRHDT and CDR2 FYEKMQ (reference sequence). With V trimmed by 2 bases and J by 3 bases, 1 base remained unmatched. The CDR3 is 14 residues long. The CDR3 coding sequence is TGTGCCAGCAGCTTACGGACAGGGACAGATACGCAGTATTTT. This translates into CASSLRTGTDTQYF.

This chain joins TRBV5-1 and TRBJ2-3, with 9 nucleotides matching TRBD1. With V trimmed by 3 bases and J by 4 bases, 3 bases remained unmatched. CDR3 length: 14 amino acids. Germline V gene sequence: CDR1 SGHRS, CDR2 YFSETQ. CDR3 region: CASSSGQGPDTQYF. The CDR3 DNA follows: TGCGCCAGCAGCTCAGGACAGGGGCCAGATACGCAGTATTTT.

DNA of the CDR3: TGTGCCAGCAGCTTAGGGCTAGCGGGGGACACAGATACGCAGTATTTT. Translation: CASSLGLAGDTDTQYF. V is TRBV7-9 and J is TRBJ2-3, with 10 bases that match TRBD2. Per germline, CDR1 SEHNR and CDR2 FQNEAQ (reference sequence). CDR3 size: 16 residues. Losses at the gene ends were 1 base for V and 2 bases for J; bases not matched to a gene: 3.